The next 2 T cell receptor beta chains were all read from a single sample in a study of blood T cell repertoires in COVID-19. Repertoires were generated with immunoSEQ multiplex PCR, while TCRdb's copy carries only in-frame clones and drops some. The data hold around 140,000 clones, with 78% observed a single time. What was sequenced was peripheral blood. The receptor source for this set is a woman aged 60 to 75 with acute or convalescent COVID-19.

This clone was recorded a few times. The V and J genes are TRBV5-1 and TRBJ1-1, with D unresolved. Trimming stripped 0 bases from V and 3 bases from J, with 9 bases between. The CDR3 is 14 amino acids. Looked up from germline, CDR1 is SGHRS and CDR2 is YFSETQ. As DNA, the CDR3 is TGCGCCAGCAGCTTGGAGGAGGGCTACACTGAAGCTTTCTTT. Protein sequence: CASSLEEGYTEAFF.

The chain uses TRBV15 and TRBJ1-4, with 7 bases fitting TRBD1. CDR1 and CDR2 (germline): LNHNV, YYDKDF (reference sequence). With 0 bases clipped from V and 8 bases from J, the junction kept 3 bases outside the gene matches. The CDR3 sequence is 14 residues long. The CDR3 region is CATSRDPGGEKLFF. In DNA form, the CDR3 reads TGTGCCACCAGCAGAGATCCAGGGGGGGAAAAACTGTTTTTT.